The 18 T cell receptor beta chains listed next were all sequenced from one sample in a study of blood T cells in healthy people across ages. Together with a sample-barcoded 5' primer, a J-beta primer mix was included in a second PCR lasting roughly 6 to 12 cycles. TCRdb used MiXCR to reprocess the 5' RACE reads, holding one entry per CDR3 protein. The sample has fewer than 2 million distinct CDR3 sequences, about 39% seen once; the top ten hold 20% to 25%. Source material: blood. The receptors come from a human donor in good health.

The rearrangement joins TRBV20-1 to TRBJ2-7; D is possibly TRBD1 (6 bases). CDR3 length: 14 residues. V was trimmed by 3 bases and J by 3 bases, leaving 15 bases between them. Per germline, CDR1 DFQATT and CDR2 SNEGSKA (reference sequence). CDR3 in DNA: TGCAGTGCTAGTGATACCGGGACAAACTACGAGCAGTACTTC. Its translation: CSASDTGTNYEQYF.

V is TRBV5-1 and J is TRBJ1-1, with unresolved D. Germline assignment: CDR1 SGHRS and CDR2 YFSETQ. Trimming stripped 8 bases from V and 1 base from J, with 15 bases between. The CDR3 covers 14 residues. The CDR3 DNA sequence: TGCGCCAGTAGCCCGATTCTCCAGAACACTGAAGCTTTCTTT. This sequence encodes CASSPILQNTEAFF.

The gene calls are TRBV15 and TRBJ1-4, with D unclear. The CDR3 has 16 amino acids. Germline-derived CDR1 and CDR2 are LNHNV and YYDKDF (reference sequence). Trimming pared 5 bases from V and 8 bases from J, leaving 21 bases between. The CDR3, as DNA: TGTGCCACCAGCGCAGGCCGAACGGGTTCGACAGAAAAACTGTTTTTT. Protein product: CATSAGRTGSTEKLFF. Together with reference TRBV15 and TRBJ1-4, the CDR3 gives the full variable domain: DAMVIQNPRYQVTQFGKPVTLSCSQTLNHNVMYWYQQKSSQAPKLLFHYYDKDFNNEADTPDNFQSRRPNTSFCFLDIRSPGLGDTAMYLCATSAGRTGSTEKLFFGSGTQLSVL.

The chain is built from TRBV20-1 and TRBJ2-3; 9 bases map to TRBD2. V trimming: 6 bases; J trimming: 6 bases; junction bases outside the gene matches: 25. CDR1 is DFQATT, CDR2 SNEGSKA, per germline (reference sequence). This CDR3 has 19 residues. The CDR3 sequence: CSATRGGRGTTRSLDTQYF. As DNA, the CDR3 is TGCAGTGCCACGCGGGGGGGGCGGGGGACCACTCGGTCCTTGGATACGCAGTATTTT.

J is TRBJ2-1 and V is TRBV24-1, with TRBD2 matching 9 bases. Per germline, CDR1 KGHDR and CDR2 SFDVKD. The CDR3 is 13 residues long. Trimming removed 11 bases from V and 3 bases from J; junction bases left unmatched: 4. The CDR3: CAISGGNYNEQFF. Here the CDR3 DNA reads TGTGCCATAAGCGGGGGGAACTACAATGAGCAGTTCTTC.

The chain is built from TRBV10-3 and TRBJ2-3, with 7 positions matching TRBD1. From germline, CDR1 is ENHRY and CDR2 SYGVKD. The trim removed 0 bases at V and 0 bases at J, leaving 0 bases unmatched. CDR3 length: 15 residues. DNA of the CDR3: TGTGCCATCAGTGAGTCGACAGGGAGCACAGATACGCAGTATTTT. This codes for CAISESTGSTDTQYF.

The chain recombines TRBV7-8 with TRBJ2-1, with 7 positions matching TRBD2. Germline V gene lookup returns CDR1 SGHVS and CDR2 FQNEAQ. V was clipped by 1 base and J by 3 bases; unmatched bases: 21. The CDR3 extends over 21 amino acids. CDR3 residues: CASSLERIPLIREAFYNEQFF. CDR3 DNA sequence: TGTGCCAGCAGCTTAGAGCGGATTCCCCTGATCCGGGAGGCCTTCTACAATGAGCAGTTCTTC.

As for this clonotype: At one end, the junction sequence differs from germline, possibly due to a read error. The chain employs TRBV5-4 and TRBJ1-2; D might be TRBD1 (5 bases). CDR3 length: 14 residues. Germline V gene data show CDR1 as SGHNT and CDR2 as YYREEE (reference sequence). The CDR3 coding sequence is TGTGCCAACAGCATCCGGGGGAGCGGAGTCGGCTACACCTTC. Residues: CANSIRGSGVGYTF.

This clonotype occurred a few times. The chain combines TRBV7-9 with TRBJ2-4, with D possibly matching TRBD1 (6 bases). The J call is doubtful: the DNA matches TRBJ2-7 better. The germline gives CDR1 SEHNR, CDR2 FQNEAQ (reference sequence). This CDR3 region has 18 residues. In DNA, the CDR3 is TGTGCCAGCAGCTCAGACCCCTTGGGACAAGTTGATCAGTACGAGCAGTACTTC. Encoded protein: CASSSDPLGQVDQYEQYF.

The chain employs TRBV5-1 and TRBJ1-1; D call uncertain. This CDR3 is built from 13 residues. The germline V gene has CDR1 SGHRS and CDR2 YFSETQ. The ends were cut back, 0 bases at V and 7 bases at J, with 10 bases in the middle. The CDR3 protein is CASSLEVPHEAFF. Here the CDR3 DNA reads TGCGCCAGCAGCTTGGAAGTACCTCATGAAGCTTTCTTT.

The chain uses TRBV2 and TRBJ1-5; a weak D match, TRBD1 (5 bases). This CDR3 region has 13 residues. V lost 3 bases to trimming and J lost 7 bases, with 10 bases between them. CDR1 and CDR2 from the germline V gene are SNHLY and FYNNEI. This CDR3 is CASSDRVVQPQHF. CDR3 bases: TGTGCCAGCAGTGACAGGGTTGTCCAGCCCCAGCATTTT.

This clonotype was counted a few times. The V and J genes are TRBV20-1 and TRBJ1-2; perhaps TRBD1 as D (5 bases). Trimming took off 5 bases at V and 8 bases at J, with 12 bases between the two ends. Germline assignment: CDR1 DFQATT and CDR2 SNEGSKA (reference sequence). The CDR3 consists of 11 residues. CDR3 amino acids: CSAYTGHGYTF. The CDR3 DNA reads TGCAGTGCTTACACGGGGCACGGCTACACCTTC.

This clonotype was detected a few times. The rearrangement joins TRBV5-1 to TRBJ2-4; D remains ambiguous. V lost 1 base to trimming and J lost 13 bases, with 18 bases between them. Germline V gives CDR1 SGHRS, CDR2 YFSETQ. CDR3 length: 14 residues. In DNA, the CDR3 is TGCGCCAGCAGCTTGATTGGTCCCTCCAGAGAGCAGTACTTC. Encoded protein: CASSLIGPSREQYF. Filled out from reference TRBV5-1 and TRBJ2-4, the complete variable domain reads KAGVTQTPRYLIKTRGQQVTLSCSPISGHRSVSWYQQTPGQGLQFLFEYFSETQRNKGNFPGRFSGRQFSNSRSEMNVSTLELGDSALYLCASSLIGPSREQYFGAGTRLSVL.

This chain joins TRBV7-2 and TRBJ2-7, with TRBD1 matching 7 bases. V lost 7 bases to trimming and J lost 3 bases; unmatched junction nucleotides: 6. Germline V lookup: CDR1 SGHTA, CDR2 FQGNSA. This CDR3 region has 13 residues. CDR3 region: CASIPNRGYEQYF. The CDR3 DNA is TGTGCCAGCATTCCCAACAGGGGCTACGAGCAGTACTTC.

This clonotype was counted between two and nine times. The chain employs TRBV7-8 and TRBJ2-1, with TRBD2 identical over 8 bases. This CDR3 is 14 amino acids long. The germline V gene encodes CDR1 SGHVS and CDR2 FQNEAQ. V was pared by 5 bases and J by 9 bases, with 9 bases of the junction left unmatched. CDR3 sequence reads: CASSLVGGAGEQFF. CDR3 bases: TGTGCCAGCAGCCTTGTCGGGGGGGCCGGTGAGCAGTTCTTC. Drawing the rest from reference TRBV7-8 and TRBJ2-1, the complete variable domain is GAGVSQSPRYKVAKRGQDVALRCDPISGHVSLFWYQQALGQGPEFLTYFQNEAQLDKSGLPSDRFFAERPEGSVSTLKIQRTQQEDSAVYLCASSLVGGAGEQFFGPGTRLTVL.

In this sample, this clonotype turned up a few times. The chain employs TRBV6-6 and TRBJ2-5; maybe TRBD2 (5 bases). Per the germline V gene, CDR1 is MNHNY and CDR2 is SVGAGI (reference sequence). Trimming took 8 bases from V and 7 from J, leaving 11 bases between them. The CDR3 runs 11 residues. CDR3 in DNA: TGTGCCAGCGGAGGAGTAGTGACCCAGTACTTC. Translated: CASGGVVTQYF.

In DNA, the CDR3 is TGTGCCAGCAGTTACGGGGCGGACTTCTACACAGATACGCAGTATTTT. This codes for CASSYGADFYTDTQYF. This rearrangement joins TRBV6-6 to TRBJ2-3; D might be TRBD1 or TRBD2, each matching 5 bases. The V and J ends lost 2 bases and 2 bases respectively, with 14 bases between them. CDR3 length: 16 residues. Germline V lookup: CDR1 MNHNY, CDR2 SVGAGI (reference sequence).

This clonotype was counted only a few times. The chain is built from TRBV6-1 and TRBJ2-7, with 8 bases fitting TRBD1. With V trimmed by 4 bases and J by 6 bases, 5 bases remained unmatched. The CDR3 runs to 13 residues. Germline values: CDR1 MNHNS, CDR2 SASEGT. CDR3 bases: TGTGCCAGCAGTGGACGACAGGGGATCGAGCAGTACTTC. This codes for CASSGRQGIEQYF.